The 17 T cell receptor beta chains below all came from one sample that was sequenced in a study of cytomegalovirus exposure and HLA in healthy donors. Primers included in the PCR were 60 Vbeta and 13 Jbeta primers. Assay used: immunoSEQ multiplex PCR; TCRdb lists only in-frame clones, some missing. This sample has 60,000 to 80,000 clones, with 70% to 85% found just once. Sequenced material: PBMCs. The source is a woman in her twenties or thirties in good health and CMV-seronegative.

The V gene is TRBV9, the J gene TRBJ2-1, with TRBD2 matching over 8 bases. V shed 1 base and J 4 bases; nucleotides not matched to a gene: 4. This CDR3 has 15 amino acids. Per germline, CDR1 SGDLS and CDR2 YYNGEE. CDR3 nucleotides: TGTGCCAGCAGCGTAACGGGGGGGCATTACAATGAGCAGTTCTTC. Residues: CASSVTGGHYNEQFF.

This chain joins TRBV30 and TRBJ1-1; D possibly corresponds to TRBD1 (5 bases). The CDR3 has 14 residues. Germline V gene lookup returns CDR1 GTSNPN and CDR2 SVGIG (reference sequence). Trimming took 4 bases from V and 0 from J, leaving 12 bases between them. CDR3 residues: CAWNTGYMNTEAFF. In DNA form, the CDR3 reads TGTGCCTGGAATACAGGTTACATGAACACTGAAGCTTTCTTT.

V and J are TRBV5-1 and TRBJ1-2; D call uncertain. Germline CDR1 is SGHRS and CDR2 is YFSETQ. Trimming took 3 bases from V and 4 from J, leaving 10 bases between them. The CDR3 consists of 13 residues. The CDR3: CASSYEGGYGYTF. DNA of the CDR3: TGCGCCAGCAGCTACGAGGGAGGCTATGGCTACACCTTC.

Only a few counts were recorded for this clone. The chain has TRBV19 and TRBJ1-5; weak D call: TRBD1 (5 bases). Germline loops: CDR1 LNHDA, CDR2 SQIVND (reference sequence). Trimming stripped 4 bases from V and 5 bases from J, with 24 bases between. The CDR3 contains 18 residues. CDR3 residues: CASSSGTPIVTFYQPQHF. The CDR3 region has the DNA TGTGCCAGTAGTAGTGGGACTCCTATTGTTACGTTCTATCAGCCCCAGCATTTT.

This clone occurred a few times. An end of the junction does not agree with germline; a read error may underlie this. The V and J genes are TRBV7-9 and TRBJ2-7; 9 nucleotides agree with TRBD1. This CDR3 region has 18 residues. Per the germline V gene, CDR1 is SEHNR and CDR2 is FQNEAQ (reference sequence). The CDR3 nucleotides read TGTTCCAGCAGCTCCACAATTAGAAGCCGGGACAGGGAATACGAGCAGTACTTC. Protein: CSSSSTIRSRDREYEQYF.

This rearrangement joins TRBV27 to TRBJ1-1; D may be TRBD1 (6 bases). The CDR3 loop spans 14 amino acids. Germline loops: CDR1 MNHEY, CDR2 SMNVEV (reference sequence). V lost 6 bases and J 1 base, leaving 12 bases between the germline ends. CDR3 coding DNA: TGTGCCAGCAGGTTACTCAGGGGGAACACTGAAGCTTTCTTT. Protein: CASRLLRGNTEAFF.

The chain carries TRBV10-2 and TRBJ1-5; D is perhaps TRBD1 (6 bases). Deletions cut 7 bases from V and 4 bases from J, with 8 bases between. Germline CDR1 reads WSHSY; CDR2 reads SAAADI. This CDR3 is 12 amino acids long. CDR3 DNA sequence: TGCGCCAGCACTACAGGGAATCAGCCCCAGCATTTT. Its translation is CASTTGNQPQHF.

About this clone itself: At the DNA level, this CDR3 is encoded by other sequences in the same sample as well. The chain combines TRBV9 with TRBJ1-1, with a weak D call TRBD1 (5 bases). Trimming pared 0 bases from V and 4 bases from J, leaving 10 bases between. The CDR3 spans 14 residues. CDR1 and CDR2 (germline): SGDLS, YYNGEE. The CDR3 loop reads CASSVDPGGTEAFF. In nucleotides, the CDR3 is TGTGCCAGCAGCGTAGATCCCGGGGGCACTGAAGCTTTCTTT.

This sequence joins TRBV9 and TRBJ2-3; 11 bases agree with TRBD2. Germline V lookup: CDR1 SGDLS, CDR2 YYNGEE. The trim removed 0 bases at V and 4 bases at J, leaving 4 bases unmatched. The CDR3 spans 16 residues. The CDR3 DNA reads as TGTGCCAGCAGCGTAGGCACTAGCGGGAGACCAGATACGCAGTATTTT. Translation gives CASSVGTSGRPDTQYF.

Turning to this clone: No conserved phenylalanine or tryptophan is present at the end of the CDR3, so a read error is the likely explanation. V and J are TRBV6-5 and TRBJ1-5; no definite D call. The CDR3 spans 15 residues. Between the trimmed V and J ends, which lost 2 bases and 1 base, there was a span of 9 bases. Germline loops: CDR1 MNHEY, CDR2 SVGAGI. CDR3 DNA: TGTGCCAGCAGTTACGGTCCGTGGAGCAATCAGCCCCAGCATCTT. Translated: CASSYGPWSNQPQHL.

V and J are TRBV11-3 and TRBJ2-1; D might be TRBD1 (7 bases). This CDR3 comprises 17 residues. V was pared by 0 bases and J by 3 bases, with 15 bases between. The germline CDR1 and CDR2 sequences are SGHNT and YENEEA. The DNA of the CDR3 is TGTGCCAGCAGCTTAGATAGTGGGCAGGGGGGCTACAATGAGCAGTTCTTC. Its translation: CASSLDSGQGGYNEQFF.

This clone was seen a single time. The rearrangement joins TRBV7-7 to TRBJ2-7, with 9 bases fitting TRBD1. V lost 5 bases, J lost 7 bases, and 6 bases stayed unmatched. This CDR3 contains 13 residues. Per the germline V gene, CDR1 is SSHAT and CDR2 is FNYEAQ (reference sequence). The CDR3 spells CASSLDRGGEQYF. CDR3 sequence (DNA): TGTGCCAGCAGCCTCGACAGGGGGGGGGAGCAGTACTTC. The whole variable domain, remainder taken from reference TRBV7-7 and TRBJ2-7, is GAGVSQSPRYKVTKRGQDVTLRCDPISSHATLYWYQQALGQGPEFLTYFNYEAQPDKSGLPSDRFSAERPEGSISTLTIQRTEQRDSAMYRCASSLDRGGEQYFGPGTRLTVT.

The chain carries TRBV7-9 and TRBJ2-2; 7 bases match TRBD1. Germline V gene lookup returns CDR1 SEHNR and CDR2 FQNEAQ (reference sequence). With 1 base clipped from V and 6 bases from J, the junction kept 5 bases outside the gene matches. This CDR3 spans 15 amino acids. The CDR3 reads CASSLGTGFPGELFF. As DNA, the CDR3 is TGTGCCAGCAGCTTAGGGACAGGTTTTCCCGGGGAGCTGTTTTTT.

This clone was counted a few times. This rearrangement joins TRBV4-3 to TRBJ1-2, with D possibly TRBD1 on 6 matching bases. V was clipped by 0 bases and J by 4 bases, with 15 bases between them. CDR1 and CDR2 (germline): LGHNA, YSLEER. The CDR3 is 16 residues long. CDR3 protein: CASSQDGAGDIYGYTF. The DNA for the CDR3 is TGCGCCAGCAGCCAAGATGGGGCAGGGGATATCTATGGCTACACCTTC.

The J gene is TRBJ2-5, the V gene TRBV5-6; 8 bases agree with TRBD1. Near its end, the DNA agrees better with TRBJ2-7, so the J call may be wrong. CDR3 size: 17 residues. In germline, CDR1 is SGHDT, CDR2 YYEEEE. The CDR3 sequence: CASSPETGGVGPYEQYF. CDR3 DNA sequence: TGTGCCAGCAGCCCTGAAACAGGGGGAGTTGGGCCGTACGAGCAGTACTTC.

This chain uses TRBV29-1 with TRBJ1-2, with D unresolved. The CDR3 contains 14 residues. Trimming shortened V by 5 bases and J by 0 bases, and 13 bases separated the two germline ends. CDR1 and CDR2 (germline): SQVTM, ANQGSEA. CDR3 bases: TGCAGCGTTAGCACCCAGGTAGCTAACTATGGCTACACCTTC. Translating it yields CSVSTQVANYGYTF.

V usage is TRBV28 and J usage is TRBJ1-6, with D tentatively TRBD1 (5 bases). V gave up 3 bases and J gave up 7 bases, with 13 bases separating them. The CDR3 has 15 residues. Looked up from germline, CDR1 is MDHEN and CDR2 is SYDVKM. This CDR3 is CASSLDGQGNSPLHF. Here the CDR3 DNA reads TGTGCCAGCAGTTTGGACGGCCAGGGAAATTCACCCCTCCACTTT.